This TCR beta chain was documented in a study of cytomegalovirus exposure and HLA in healthy donors. Study-wide findings and caveats: Relative to the approximately 700-donor mean, N-insertions were reportedly fewer in an Asian-associated ancestry cluster in a later analysis. The study recorded 150 to 200 TCR beta chains that were cytomegalovirus-associated. Sequences of the TCR beta chain were said to predict the HLA-A and HLA-B alleles of most subjects accurately.

Regarding this clone: Antigen specificity is unknown.

Germline-derived CDR1 and CDR2 are MNHEY and SMNVEV (reference sequence). V lost 2 bases to trimming and J lost 3 bases, with 7 bases between them. The CDR3 is 13 residues long. Vbeta (60) and Jbeta (13) primers were used in the PCR. Some clones are missing from TCRdb's copy, which holds only in-frame ones; the method was immunoSEQ multiplex PCR. The sample lists fewer than 250,000 clones; about 80% were seen once. The TCR originated in a middle-aged man in good health and CMV-seronegative. Input material: PBMCs. The chain recombines TRBV27 with TRBJ1-2, with D tentatively TRBD1 (6 bases). CDR3 amino acids: CASSLRQDYGYTF. The CDR3 nucleotides are TGTGCCAGCAGTTTAAGACAGGACTATGGCTACACCTTC.